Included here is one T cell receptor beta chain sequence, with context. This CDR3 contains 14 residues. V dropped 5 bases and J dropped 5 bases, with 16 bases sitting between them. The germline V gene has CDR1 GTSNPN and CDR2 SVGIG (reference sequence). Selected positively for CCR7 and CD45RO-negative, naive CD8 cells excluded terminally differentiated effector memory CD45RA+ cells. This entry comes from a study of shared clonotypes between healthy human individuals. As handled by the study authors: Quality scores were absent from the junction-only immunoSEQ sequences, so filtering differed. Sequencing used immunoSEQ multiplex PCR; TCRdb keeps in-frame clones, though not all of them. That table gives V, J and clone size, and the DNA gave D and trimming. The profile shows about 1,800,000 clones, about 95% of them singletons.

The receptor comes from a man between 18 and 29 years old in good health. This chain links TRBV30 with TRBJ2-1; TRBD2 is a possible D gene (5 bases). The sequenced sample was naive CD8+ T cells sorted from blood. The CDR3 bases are TGTGCCTGGGGCTGGAGAGAGGGCAACAATGAGCAGTTCTTC. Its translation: CAWGWREGNNEQFF.